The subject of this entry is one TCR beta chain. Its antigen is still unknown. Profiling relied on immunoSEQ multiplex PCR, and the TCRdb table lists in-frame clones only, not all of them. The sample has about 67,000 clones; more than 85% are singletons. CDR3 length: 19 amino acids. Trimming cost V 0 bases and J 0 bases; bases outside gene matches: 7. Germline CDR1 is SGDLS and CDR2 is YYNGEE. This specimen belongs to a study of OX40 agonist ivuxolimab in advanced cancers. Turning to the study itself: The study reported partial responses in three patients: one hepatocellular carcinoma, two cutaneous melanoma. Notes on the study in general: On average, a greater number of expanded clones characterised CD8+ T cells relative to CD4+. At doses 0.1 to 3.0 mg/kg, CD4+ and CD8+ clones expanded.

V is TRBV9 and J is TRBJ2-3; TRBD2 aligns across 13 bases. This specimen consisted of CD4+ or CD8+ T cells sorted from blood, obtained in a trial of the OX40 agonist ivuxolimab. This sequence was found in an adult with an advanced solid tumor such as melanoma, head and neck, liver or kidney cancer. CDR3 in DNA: TGTGCCAGCAGCGTAGGAGCGACTAGCGGGGGGCCCAGCACAGATACGCAGTATTTT. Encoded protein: CASSVGATSGGPSTDTQYF.